This paragraph covers one TCR beta chain sequence. Its antigen remains unknown. This sample was included in a study of T cells in tuberculosis. Points from the study as a whole: Shorter CDR3-alpha in active tuberculosis partly drove smaller distances.

Sequencing was performed with immunoSEQ multiplex PCR; in TCRdb, only in-frame clones are kept and a portion is missing. The sample lists over 40,000 clones; about 95% were seen once. The CDR3 runs 13 residues. The germline V gene has CDR1 LNHDA and CDR2 SQIVND (reference sequence). The ends were cut back, 6 bases at V and 3 bases at J, with 11 bases in the middle. The rearrangement uses TRBV19 and TRBJ1-1; D may be TRBD1 (5 bases). Sequencing input: PBMCs. The sequence was collected from a donor under 30 with latent tuberculosis or without tuberculosis infection. The CDR3 spells CASSGRGDTEAFF. In nucleotides, the CDR3 is TGTGCCAGTAGCGGGAGGGGTGACACTGAAGCTTTCTTT.